The 5 T cell receptor beta chains reported below all come from one sample, sequenced in a study of CD8 T cells in ankylosing spondylitis. Regarding the study as a whole: The study identified a TCR beta motif of under ten highly homologous variants that appeared characteristic of ankylosing spondylitis blood.

Their antigens remain unidentified. TCRdb recomputed calls from the 5' RACE reads with MiXCR, one row per CDR3 protein. This sample has approximately 520,000 distinct CDR3 sequences, with 5.3% found just once. The sequencing sample was made of blood, either unsorted or a sorted T cell fraction (not recorded which). The receptors stem from a male donor with ankylosing spondylitis.

In its sample, this clonotype was seen many times. The chain couples TRBV27 to TRBJ2-2; TRBD2 might be the D (5 bases). V lost 5 bases to trimming and J lost 7 bases, with 26 bases between them. Looked up from germline, CDR1 is MNHEY and CDR2 is SMNVEV (reference sequence). There are 18 residues in the CDR3. Here the CDR3 DNA reads TGTGCCAGCAGTCCTAGCATGGCAGCTTTGGTGGGCAACGGGGAGCTGTTTTTT. Protein product: CASSPSMAALVGNGELFF.

Ten or more counts support this clonotype. J is TRBJ2-3 and V is TRBV11-2; TRBD1 agrees at 7 bases. Looked up from germline, CDR1 is SGHAT and CDR2 is FQNNGV. The CDR3 has 17 residues. V lost 3 bases, J lost 4 bases, and 13 bases stayed unmatched. CDR3 loop: CASSLGNSGGVADTQYF. CDR3 DNA sequence: TGTGCCAGCAGCTTGGGGAATTCAGGGGGAGTGGCAGATACGCAGTATTTT.

This clonotype was recorded at least ten times. The chain uses TRBV11-1 and TRBJ2-7, with TRBD1 identical over 8 bases. The germline V gene has CDR1 SGHAT and CDR2 FQDESV (reference sequence). V trimming: 1 base; J trimming: 2 bases; junction bases outside the gene matches: 4. The CDR3 is 15 residues long. The CDR3 sequence is CASSLGGQATYEQYF. CDR3 nucleotides: TGTGCCAGCAGCTTAGGGGGACAGGCCACCTACGAGCAGTACTTC.

This clonotype showed up many times. The genes are TRBV5-1 and TRBJ1-5; D is perhaps TRBD1 (5 bases). The CDR3 covers 14 residues. Germline V CDR1 and CDR2: SGHRS, YFSETQ. V lost 3 bases, J lost 5 bases, and 12 bases lay in between. Written as DNA, the CDR3 is TGCGCCAGCAGCTCTTCCGGGGCCGATCAGCCCCAGCATTTT. Translated: CASSSSGADQPQHF.

This clonotype occurred a few times. The chain links TRBV13 to TRBJ2-1, with D tentatively TRBD2 (6 bases). Per germline, CDR1 PRHDT and CDR2 FYEKMQ (reference sequence). Trimming pared 1 base from V and 5 bases from J, leaving 9 bases between. The CDR3 loop spans 14 amino acids. CDR3 DNA sequence: TGTGCCAGCAGCTTAGCGAGGAGGGACAATGAGCAGTTCTTC. It codes for CASSLARRDNEQFF.